This T cell receptor (beta chain) originates from a study of T cell responses to AZD1222 COVID-19 vaccine. Study context: Researchers grouped second doses given at about 4 or about 12 weeks into one pool. General study findings and limits: Variant regions that are unmutated are reportedly the target of nearly half of spike-specific TCRs. Clonal diversity may have been underestimated in mostly white British donors.

Produced via immunoSEQ multiplex PCR; TCRdb's table is partial and in-frame only. The sample lists 130,000 or so clones, 90% seen once, with approximately 7.6% in the top ten. The CDR3 has 14 residues. The V and J ends lost 7 bases and 3 bases, in that order; junction bases with no gene match: 5. The germline CDR1 and CDR2 sequences are MNHEY and SMNVEV (reference sequence). About this clone: Its antigen is not identified.

This material consisted of peripheral blood, taken on day 0 of AZD1222 vaccination. This receptor was obtained from an adult in good health. The chain joins TRBV27 to TRBJ2-7, with TRBD2 matching 11 bases. The CDR3, as DNA: TGTGCCAGCATTCTACTAGCGGGGGTCTACGAGCAGTACTTC. Protein sequence: CASILLAGVYEQYF.